The sequence of this TCR beta chain was determined in a study of shared clonotypes between healthy human individuals. For the study at large: Three plates each covered CD4 naive and memory; CD8 naive two, CD8 memory one.

The study, taken as a whole, reports: Some clonotypes were shared by all four sorted-subset donors, while others were not shared. The non-shared ones had lower generation probabilities than the shared ones.

About this clone itself: Its target is not known.

Replicate PCRs run on sorted subsets employed approximately 0.2 ug DNA, 30,000 to 35,000 T cell genomes. Libraries were prepared by immunoSEQ multiplex PCR; TCRdb keeps only in-frame clonotypes and omits some of them. Counted here are about a million clones, around 76% occurring once; the ten biggest clones make up approximately 1.5%. The receptor's source is a man younger than 35 in good health. Sequencing was done on a sample of memory CD4+ T cells sorted from blood. Subset described: CD45RA-negative fraction.

The CDR3 coding sequence is TGCAGCGGGGGGATGGCCCCCGGGGAGCTGTTTTTT. Amino acids: CSGGMAPGELFF. The chain recombines TRBV29-1 with TRBJ2-2; D may correspond to TRBD1 or TRBD2 (5 bases each). This CDR3 is built from 12 residues. Germline values: CDR1 SQVTM, CDR2 ANQGSEA. V gave up 7 bases and J gave up 6 bases, with 12 bases separating them.